A selection of T cell receptor beta chains follows, all from one sample in a study of response to subunit inactivated influenza vaccine. TCRdb re-analysed the RT-PCR reads in MiXCR, keeping a single row per CDR3 protein. The data hold around 190,000 distinct CDR3 sequences, with approximately 15% observed a single time. This specimen was CD8+ T cells sorted from PBMCs, taken around 5 days after vaccination. These receptors originate from a man aged 50 to 60 who received an inactivated influenza vaccine. Both conserved end residues are part of each CDR3. A D gene is named only where the DNA matches it firmly. Where a row states a size, it is once, few, many or the class of an expanded clone; other rows omit it.

CDR3nt,CDR3aa,abundance,d_gene,j_gene,v_gene
TGCGCCAGCAGCCAAGCCCACAGAGTTTCTAGCGGGAACACCGGGGAGCTGTTTTTT,CASSQAHRVSSGNTGELFF,few,TRBD2,TRBJ2-2,TRBV4-1
TGTGCCAGCAGTATTACTTATTCCGGGACTAGCAGCAACAATGAGCAGTTCTTC,CASSITYSGTSSNNEQFF,once,TRBD2,TRBJ2-1,TRBV2
TGTGCCAGCAGTGACCTTGACAGGGGGCTAAACATTCAGTACTTC,CASSDLDRGLNIQYF,NA,TRBD1,TRBJ2-4,TRBV6-4
TGTGCCAGCAGTCTCTCCCCGGATCGATCCTACGAGCAGTACTTC,CASSLSPDRSYEQYF,many,NA,TRBJ2-7,TRBV6-2/TRBV6-3
TGCGCCAGCAGCCAGGGGGAGTGGGGGAGCTCCTACGAGCAGTACTTC,CASSQGEWGSSYEQYF,NA,NA,TRBJ2-7,TRBV4-3
TGTGCCAGCAGCGTAGCCTCAGGAGTTCAAGAGACCCAGTACTTC,CASSVASGVQETQYF,NA,NA,TRBJ2-5,TRBV9
TGTGCCATCAGGAGACAGGGGGAGAATGAGCAGTTCTTC,CAIRRQGENEQFF,NA,TRBD1,TRBJ2-1,TRBV10-3
TGTGCCAGCAGCCTCCGACTAGCGGGGGGCACAGATACGCAGTATTTT,CASSLRLAGGTDTQYF,NA,TRBD2,TRBJ2-3,TRBV7-6
TGTGCCAGCAGTTTTGGAGTGGCCGGGGAGCTGTTTTTT,CASSFGVAGELFF,NA,NA,TRBJ2-2,TRBV12-3/TRBV12-4
TGTGCCAGCAGTTCAAAAGGGGAGACCCAGTACTTC,CASSSKGETQYF,NA,NA,TRBJ2-5,TRBV12-3/TRBV12-4
TGTGCCAGCAGCGTAGAAGAAGGGCCAGAAGCTTTCTTT,CASSVEEGPEAFF,NA,NA,TRBJ1-1,TRBV9
TGTGCCAGCAGTTACTTGGGCCCCTACGAGCAGTACTTC,CASSYLGPYEQYF,once,NA,TRBJ2-7,TRBV6-2/TRBV6-3
TGCACGGGACTAGGGGGGCACAATGAGCAGTTCTTC,CTGLGGHNEQFF,few,TRBD2,TRBJ2-1,TRBV20-1
TGTGCCACCAGCATACTCGAGTCTTACGAGCAGTACTTC,CATSILESYEQYF,NA,NA,TRBJ2-7,TRBV15
TGTGCCAGCAGCCGCCGTCCTAGCGGGGCAATTTCTAGCACAGATACGCAGTATTTT,CASSRRPSGAISSTDTQYF,many,TRBD2,TRBJ2-3,TRBV7-6
TGTGCCAGCAGCTTTCTTGACAGCTCCTACGAGCAGTACTTC,CASSFLDSSYEQYF,NA,NA,TRBJ2-7,TRBV7-2
TGTGCCAGCAGTGCAGGGACCCCTCGGTACAATGAGCAGTTCTTC,CASSAGTPRYNEQFF,NA,NA,TRBJ2-1,TRBV25-1
TGTGCCAGCAGCGTAGGGGCAGAATATGGCTACACCTTC,CASSVGAEYGYTF,NA,NA,TRBJ1-2,TRBV9
TGTGCCAGCAGCCAAGATAGAGCGGGGGGGCGGTCAGATACGCAGTATTTT,CASSQDRAGGRSDTQYF,many,TRBD2,TRBJ2-3,TRBV3-1
TGTGCCAGCAGTTCGGGGGGGCCCACTGAAGCTTTCTTT,CASSSGGPTEAFF,few,NA,TRBJ1-1,TRBV12-3/TRBV12-4
TGCAGTGCTAGAGAGCAGGGACTAGCGGGGGCCTACGAGCAGTACTTC,CSAREQGLAGAYEQYF,NA,TRBD2,TRBJ2-7,TRBV20-1
TGCGCCAGCAGCCAAGGACCCTTAGCGGGAGGGACCGACAATGAGCAGTTCTTC,CASSQGPLAGGTDNEQFF,NA,TRBD2,TRBJ2-1,TRBV4-1